This TCR beta chain derives from a study of T cell clonotyping in hematopoietic cell transplantation (dated by TCRdb to the early 2020s). Turning to the overall study: A total of roughly 130 blood samples were collected in the study from about 40 consecutive transplant recipients and their related donors. Recruitment of patients ran from September 2015 to early 2017, and follow-up continued until September 2020 or until death.

As concerns this clone: It lacks a known antigen. No quality values exist for individual bases; no much larger clone is one base distant.

The immunoSEQ assay, a bias-controlled multiplex PCR with V- and J-specific primers, was used to amplify TCR beta CDR3 regions from genomic DNA. In a second PCR step, the CDR3 amplicons were tagged with a proprietary barcode plus Illumina adapter sequences. CDR3 libraries were sequenced on an Illumina MiSeq instrument. From the authors' description of their analysis: immunoSEQ Analyzer 3.0 was used for export and quality control, with R Bioconductor and Immunarch used for downstream analyses. Repertoire metrics were calculated using only productive rearrangements within the normalized downsampled data set. In the normalized cohort, clonotypes with more than 5 templates were defined as pathologically expanded. The Inverse Simpson Index was used to measure repertoire diversity. CMV-specificity analyses were carried out on the non-normalized data set to capture all clonotypes. The immuneACCESS repertoire file appears here via TCRdb, limited to in-frame rearrangements. These files lack a portion of the clones; in checked studies, under half of the deficit traces to unresolved V genes, and the cause of the others is not known. That table supplies the V and J calls and clone size; D and trimming were determined from the DNA. This sample comprises 60,000 to 75,000 clones, around 94% of them detected only once. The top ten clonotypes cover 1.5% to 2% of the sample.

The paper as a whole reports these results and caveats: Inverse Simpson Index values from donors and from recipients before transplant predicted broader TCR repertoire diversity after transplant. A decrease in recipient TCR diversity was observed after transplant, and a progressive increase in pathologically expanded clonotypes was seen from day 30 to day 180. Only a small fraction of recipient repertoires overlapped donor repertoires, with over 97% appearing de novo at the given depth. The sample size was limited, and because cells were not sorted, the contributions of CD4 and CD8 repertoires could not be separated.

For TCR beta sequencing, blood samples came from the related transplant donors. Nuclei Lysis Solution was used to extract genomic DNA from fresh or cryopreserved unfractionated peripheral blood mononuclear cells. Sequencing was done on a sample of peripheral blood mononuclear cells. The receptor's source is a man in his forties or fifties in good health. Some clones in this sample may be carry-over from other donors' samples.

In nucleotide form, the sequence is TGTGCCAGCAGCTTGGAACTCGTAGGGGTCTATGGCTACACCTTC. Translation gives CASSLELVGVYGYTF. The chain joins TRBV5-4 to TRBJ1-2; the D gene is perhaps TRBD1, from 5 matching bases. V sheds 0 bases and J sheds 4 bases, leaving 13 bases between their ends. CDR1 SGHNT and CDR2 YYREEE were looked up in the germline V gene (reference sequence). The CDR3 has 15 amino acids, counting the end cysteine and phenylalanine. Here the CDR3 DNA is all that survives: 45 bases in frame from base 1.